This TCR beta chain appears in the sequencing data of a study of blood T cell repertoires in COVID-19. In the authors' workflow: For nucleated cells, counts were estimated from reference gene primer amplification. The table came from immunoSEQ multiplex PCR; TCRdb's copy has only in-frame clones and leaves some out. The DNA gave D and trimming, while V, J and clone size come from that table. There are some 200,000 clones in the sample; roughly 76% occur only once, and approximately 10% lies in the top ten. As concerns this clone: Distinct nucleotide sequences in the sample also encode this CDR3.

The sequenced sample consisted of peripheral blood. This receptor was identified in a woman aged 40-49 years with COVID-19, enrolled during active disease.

The CDR3 here is CASSQDLAGTDTQYF. The CDR3 region has the DNA TGTGCCAGCAGCCAAGATCTAGCGGGAACAGATACGCAGTATTTT. The chain is built from TRBV3-1 (or the pseudogene TRBV3-2) and TRBJ2-3; 9 positions agree with TRBD2. Germline CDR1 LGHDT, CDR2 YNNKEL (reference sequence). After removal of 0 bases from V and 3 bases from J, the junction contained 1 base not matched to a gene. This CDR3 region has 15 residues.